This T cell receptor beta chain was captured by sequencing in a study of blood T cell repertoires in COVID-19. Whole-study context: Some COVID-19 samples were acute and others convalescent; all came from the United States, Italy and Spain. The cDNA or gDNA used as material had been derived from T cells, B-cell-depleted T cells, or PBMCs.

Enrolment of Seattle patients took place during active infection, and they were followed longitudinally. The germline gives CDR1 MGHRA, CDR2 YSYEKL. Trimming shortened V by 2 bases and J by 1 base, and 8 bases separated the two germline ends. CDR3 length equals 14 residues. As handled by the study authors: By means of reference gene primer amplification, nucleated cell counts were estimated. Using immunoSEQ multiplex PCR, the repertoire was profiled, and TCRdb retains in-frame clones only, with some absent. V and J calls and clone size come straight from that table; D and trimming were deduced from the DNA. The sample records some 73,000 clones, over 60% being singletons.

The receptor was derived from a man between 65 and 85 years old with COVID-19, enrolled during active disease. The rearrangement uses TRBV4-1 and TRBJ1-1, with D unclear. The material sequenced was peripheral blood. The CDR3, as DNA: TGCGCCAGCAGCCAACCAGTCCCGAACACTGAAGCTTTCTTT. Protein: CASSQPVPNTEAFF.